Here is one T cell receptor beta chain with its context. What it binds is not known. These data belong to a study of shared clonotypes between healthy human individuals. Study context: Contributing individuals were two females and three males aged 18 to 49.

Splitting of each subset's genomic DNA was done evenly across several immunoSEQ plates. Sequenced by immunoSEQ multiplex PCR; TCRdb stores in-frame clones only, minus some. The table lists approximately 250,000 clones, 65% to 70% of them singletons. Study-wide results and limits: Larger richness was generally estimated for naive than memory subsets.

CDR3 length equals 15 residues. The V end lost 3 bases, the J end lost 1 base, and 12 bases lay between the germline ends. The V gene's germline CDR1 is SGHVS and CDR2 FQNEAQ. Sequencing input: memory CD4+ T cells sorted from blood. Sample subset: CD45RA-negative fraction. This chain joins TRBV7-8 and TRBJ1-1; D gene unclear. This clonotype was obtained from a man aged 30-40 years in good health. The CDR3 DNA sequence: TGTGCCAGCAGCTTTGCCCTAGCACAGAACACTGAAGCTTTCTTT. This gives the protein CASSFALAQNTEAFF.